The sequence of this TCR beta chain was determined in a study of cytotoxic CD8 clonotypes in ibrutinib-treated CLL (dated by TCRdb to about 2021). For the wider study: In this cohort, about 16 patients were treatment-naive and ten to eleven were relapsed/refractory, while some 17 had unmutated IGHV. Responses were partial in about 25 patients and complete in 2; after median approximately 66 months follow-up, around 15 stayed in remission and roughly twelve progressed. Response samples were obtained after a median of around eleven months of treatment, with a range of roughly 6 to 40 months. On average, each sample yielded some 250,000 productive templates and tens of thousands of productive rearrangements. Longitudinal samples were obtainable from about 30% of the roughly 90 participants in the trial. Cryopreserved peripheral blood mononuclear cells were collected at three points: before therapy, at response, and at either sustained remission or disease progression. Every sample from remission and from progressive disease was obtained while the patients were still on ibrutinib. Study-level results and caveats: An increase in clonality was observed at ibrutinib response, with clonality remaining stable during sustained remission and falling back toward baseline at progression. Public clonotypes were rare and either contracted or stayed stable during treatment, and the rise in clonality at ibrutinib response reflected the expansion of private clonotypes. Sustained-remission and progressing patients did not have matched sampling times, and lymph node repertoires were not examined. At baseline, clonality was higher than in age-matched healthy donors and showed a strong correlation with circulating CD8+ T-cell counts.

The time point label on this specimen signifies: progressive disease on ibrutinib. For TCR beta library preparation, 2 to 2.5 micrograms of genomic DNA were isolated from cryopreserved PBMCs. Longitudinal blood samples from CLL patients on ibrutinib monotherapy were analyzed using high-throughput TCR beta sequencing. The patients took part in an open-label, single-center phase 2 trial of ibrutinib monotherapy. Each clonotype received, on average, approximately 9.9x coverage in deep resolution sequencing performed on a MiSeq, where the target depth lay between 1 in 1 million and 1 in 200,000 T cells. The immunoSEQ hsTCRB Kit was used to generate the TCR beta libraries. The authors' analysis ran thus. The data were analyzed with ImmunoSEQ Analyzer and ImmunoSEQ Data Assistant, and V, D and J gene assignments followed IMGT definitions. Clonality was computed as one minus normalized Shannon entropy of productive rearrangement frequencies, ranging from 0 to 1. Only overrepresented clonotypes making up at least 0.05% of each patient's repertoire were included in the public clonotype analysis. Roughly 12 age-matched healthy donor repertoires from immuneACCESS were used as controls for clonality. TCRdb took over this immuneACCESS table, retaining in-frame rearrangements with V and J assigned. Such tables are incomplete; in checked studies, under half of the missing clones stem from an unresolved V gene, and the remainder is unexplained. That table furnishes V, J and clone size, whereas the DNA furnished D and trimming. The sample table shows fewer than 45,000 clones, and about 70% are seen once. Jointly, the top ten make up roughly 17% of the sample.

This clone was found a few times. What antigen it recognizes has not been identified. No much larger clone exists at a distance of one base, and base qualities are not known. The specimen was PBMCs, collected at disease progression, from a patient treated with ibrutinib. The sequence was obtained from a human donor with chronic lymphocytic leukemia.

The sequenced DNA: TGCGCCAGCAGTCAATGTCGGGACTCTGCTAACTATGGCTACACCTTC. Its translation is CASSQCRDSANYGYTF. This chain is built from TRBV23-1 and TRBJ1-2, with a tentative D gene TRBD1 over 5 matching bases. TRBV23-1 carries the ORF label, with uncertain function. Between the V and J ends, shortened by 1 base and 0 bases respectively, the junction contains 12 bases. The CDR3 runs 16 amino acids, cysteine and phenylalanine included. Only the CDR3 part of the read is kept: 48 bases, read in frame from the first base.